One TCR beta chain is described in this entry. Its antigen is unknown. The sample originates from a study of shared clonotypes between healthy human individuals. Study-level points and caveats: All-four-donor shared clonotypes had higher generation probabilities than non-shared clonotypes did. It was the few donors that limited the genetic and exposure-history diversity represented. Researchers sampled blood only, noting tissue repertoires likely differ.

This CDR3 is 14 amino acids long. V was trimmed by 3 bases and J by 3 bases, leaving 12 bases between them. CDR1 SEHNR and CDR2 FQNEAQ come from the germline V gene (reference sequence). Both subsets, CD45RA+ naive and CD45RA-negative memory, were split from the CD4+ cells. Here immunoSEQ multiplex PCR was the method, and the copy in TCRdb shows in-frame clones only, minus some. The data contain approximately 2.3 million clones, roughly 93% of them seen just once; the ten biggest clones take up under 0.45%. The chain employs TRBV7-9 and TRBJ2-7; no clear D. The specimen sequenced was naive CD4+ T cells from PBMCs. Subset described: CD45RA+ positively selected. The TCR sequence derives from a man younger than 35 in good health. Some clones in this sample may be carry-over from other donors' samples. In DNA, the CDR3 is TGTGCCAGCAGCTTCTCCGCGTGGGGCTACGAGCAGTACTTC. Translating gives CASSFSAWGYEQYF.